One and the same sample provided the 7 T cell receptor beta chains below, sequenced in a study of shared clonotypes between healthy human individuals. TCRdb's copy holds only in-frame clones and misses some; the assay was immunoSEQ multiplex PCR. In the table there are millions of clones, roughly 96% of which are singletons. Source material: naive CD4+ T cells sorted from blood. The subset is: CD45RA+ positively selected. All receptors come from a man between 18 and 35 years old in good health.

The chain couples TRBV6-5 to TRBJ2-1; 10 positions match TRBD1. CDR1 MNHEY and CDR2 SVGAGI come from the germline V gene. The CDR3 runs to 13 residues. V lost 6 bases and J lost 5; bases outside the gene matches: 1. The CDR3 DNA is TGTGCCAGCAGGGGACAGGGGAACAATGAGCAGTTCTTC. This codes for CASRGQGNNEQFF.

The chain employs TRBV10-3 and TRBJ1-2; 7 positions agree with TRBD1. The CDR3 length is 15 residues. Germline trimming cut 3 bases from V and 7 bases from J; bases unmatched to any gene: 11. Germline V gives CDR1 ENHRY, CDR2 SYGVKD. CDR3 sequence reads: CAISDLTGRTSGYTF. DNA of the CDR3: TGTGCCATCAGTGACCTGACAGGGAGGACTTCTGGCTACACCTTC.

The V gene is TRBV9, the J gene TRBJ2-2; D not resolved. Looked up from germline, CDR1 is SGDLS and CDR2 is YYNGEE. V lost 4 bases and J lost 1, with 8 bases in between. The CDR3 loop spans 14 amino acids. The CDR3 loop reads CASSLNKNTGELFF. The CDR3 region has the DNA TGTGCCAGCAGCCTCAACAAGAACACCGGGGAGCTGTTTTTT.

About this clone itself: A read error may produce the germline difference seen at one junction end. V and J are TRBV7-7 and TRBJ2-2; unclear D gene. The germline CDR1 and CDR2 sequences are SSHAT and FNYEAQ (reference sequence). This CDR3 has 12 residues. In DNA, the CDR3 is TGTGCTAGCAGTCGCCGTAAAAAGGAGCTGTTTTTT. This gives the protein CASSRRKKELFF.

With regard to this clone: A read error is possible here, since a much larger clone lies one base away. The chain carries TRBV30 and TRBJ1-6, with a weak D call TRBD1 (5 bases). Germline V CDR1 and CDR2: GTSNPN, SVGIG (reference sequence). Trimming removed 4 bases from V and 7 bases from J, with 14 bases in between. CDR3 length equals 14 residues. As DNA, the CDR3 is TGTGCCTGGACCGCCGGGACTGGGAATTCACCCCTCCACTTT. This translates into CAWTAGTGNSPLHF.

V and J are TRBV19 and TRBJ1-4, with D possibly being TRBD1 (5 bases). Germline lookup yields CDR1 LNHDA and CDR2 SQIVND (reference sequence). The CDR3 covers 13 residues. The germline V and J ends were trimmed by 3 bases and 8 bases, with 10 bases remaining between them. CDR3 sequence: CASSMRRGEKLFF. In DNA, the CDR3 is TGTGCCAGTAGTATGCGGAGGGGCGAAAAACTGTTTTTT.

The J gene is TRBJ2-7, the V gene TRBV6-1; perhaps TRBD2 as D (6 bases). The CDR3 is made up of 17 amino acids. The V gene's germline CDR1 is MNHNS and CDR2 SASEGT. V was trimmed by 4 bases and J by 2 bases, leaving 21 bases between them. Written as DNA, the CDR3 is TGTGCCAGCAGTGCTAACCGCGGGGCAACTGCGGCCTACGAGCAGTACTTC. Its protein is CASSANRGATAAYEQYF.